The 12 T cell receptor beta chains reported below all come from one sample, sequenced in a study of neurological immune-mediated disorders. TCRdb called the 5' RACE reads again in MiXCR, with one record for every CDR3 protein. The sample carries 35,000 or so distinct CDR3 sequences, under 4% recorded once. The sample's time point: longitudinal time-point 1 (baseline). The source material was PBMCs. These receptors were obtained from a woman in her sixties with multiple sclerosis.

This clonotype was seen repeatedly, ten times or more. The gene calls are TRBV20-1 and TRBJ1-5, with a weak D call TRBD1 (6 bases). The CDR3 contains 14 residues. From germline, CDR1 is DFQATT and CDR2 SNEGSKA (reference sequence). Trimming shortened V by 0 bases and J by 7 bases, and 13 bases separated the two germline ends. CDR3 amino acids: CSARDYGGSQPQHF. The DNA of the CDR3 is TGCAGTGCTAGAGATTATGGGGGCTCGCAGCCCCAGCATTTT.

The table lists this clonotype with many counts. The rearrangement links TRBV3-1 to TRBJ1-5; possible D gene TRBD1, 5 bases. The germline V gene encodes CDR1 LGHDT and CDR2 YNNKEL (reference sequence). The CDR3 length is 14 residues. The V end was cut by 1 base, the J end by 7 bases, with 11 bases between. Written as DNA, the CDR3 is TGTGCCAGCAGCCAAGCCAGGGTCGAGCAGCCCCAGCATTTT. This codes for CASSQARVEQPQHF. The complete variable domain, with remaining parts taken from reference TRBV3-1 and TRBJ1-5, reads DTAVSQTPKYLVTQMGNDKSIKCEQNLGHDTMYWYKQDSKKFLKIMFSYNNKELIINETVPNRFSPKSPDKAHLNLHINSLELGDSAVYFCASSQARVEQPQHFGDGTRLSIL.

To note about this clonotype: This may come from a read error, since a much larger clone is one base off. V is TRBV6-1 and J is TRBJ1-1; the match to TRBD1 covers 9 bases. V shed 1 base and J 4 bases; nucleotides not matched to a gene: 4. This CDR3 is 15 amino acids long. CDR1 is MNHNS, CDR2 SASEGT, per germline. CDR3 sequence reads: CASSEEGQGATEAFF. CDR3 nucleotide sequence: TGTGCCAGCAGTGAAGAGGGACAGGGCGCCACTGAAGCTTTCTTT.

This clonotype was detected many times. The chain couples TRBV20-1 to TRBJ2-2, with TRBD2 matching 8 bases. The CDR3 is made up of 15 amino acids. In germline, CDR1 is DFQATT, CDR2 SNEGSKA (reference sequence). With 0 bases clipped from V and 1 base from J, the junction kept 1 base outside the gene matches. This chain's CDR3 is CSARDSGGNTGELFF. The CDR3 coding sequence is TGCAGTGCTAGAGACAGCGGGGGGAACACCGGGGAGCTGTTTTTT.

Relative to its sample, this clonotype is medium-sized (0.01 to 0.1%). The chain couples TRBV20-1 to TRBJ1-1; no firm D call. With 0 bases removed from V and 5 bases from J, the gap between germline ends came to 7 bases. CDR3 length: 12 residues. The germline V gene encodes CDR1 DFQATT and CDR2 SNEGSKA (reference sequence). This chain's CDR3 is CSARDVGTEAFF. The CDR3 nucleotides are TGCAGTGCTAGAGATGTTGGAACTGAAGCTTTCTTT.

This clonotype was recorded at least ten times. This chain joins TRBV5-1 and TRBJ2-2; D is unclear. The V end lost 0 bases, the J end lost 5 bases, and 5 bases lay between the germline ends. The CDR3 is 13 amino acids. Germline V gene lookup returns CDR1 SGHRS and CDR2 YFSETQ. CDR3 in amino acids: CASSLAKTGELFF. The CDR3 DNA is TGCGCCAGCAGCTTGGCCAAAACCGGGGAGCTGTTTTTT.

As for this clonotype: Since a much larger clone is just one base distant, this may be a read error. The CDR3, as DNA: TGTGCCAGCAGCCTAAAAGGGGGCAATTCCTACGAGCAGTACTTC. Its translation is CASSLKGGNSYEQYF. The V gene is TRBV14, the J gene TRBJ2-7, with TRBD1 matching over 7 bases. Germline V gives CDR1 SGHDN, CDR2 FVKESK. The J segment lost 1 base and the V segment lost 4 bases, leaving 7 bases of the junction unmatched. CDR3 length: 15 amino acids. Complete variable domain (other parts from reference TRBV14 and TRBJ2-7): EAGVTQFPSHSVIEKGQTVTLRCDPISGHDNLYWYRRVMGKEIKFLLHFVKESKQDESGMPNNRFLAERTGGTYSTLKVQPAELEDSGVYFCASSLKGGNSYEQYFGPGTRLTVT.

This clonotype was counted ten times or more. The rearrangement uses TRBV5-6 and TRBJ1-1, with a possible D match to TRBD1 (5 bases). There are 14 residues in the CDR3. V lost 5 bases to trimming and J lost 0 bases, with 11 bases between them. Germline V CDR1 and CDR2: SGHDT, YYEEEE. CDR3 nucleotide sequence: TGTGCCAGCAGGCGACAGTACCTGAACACTGAAGCTTTCTTT. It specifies CASRRQYLNTEAFF.

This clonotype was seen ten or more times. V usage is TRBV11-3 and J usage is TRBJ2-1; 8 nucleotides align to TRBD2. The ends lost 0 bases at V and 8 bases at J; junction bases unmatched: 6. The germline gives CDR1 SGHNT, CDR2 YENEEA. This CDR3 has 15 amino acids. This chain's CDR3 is CASSLERGGHYEQFF. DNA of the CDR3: TGTGCCAGCAGCTTAGAACGGGGGGGCCATTATGAGCAGTTCTTC.

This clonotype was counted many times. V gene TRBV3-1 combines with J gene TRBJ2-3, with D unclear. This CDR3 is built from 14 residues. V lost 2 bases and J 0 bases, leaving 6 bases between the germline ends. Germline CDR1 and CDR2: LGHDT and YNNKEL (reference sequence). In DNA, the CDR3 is TGTGCCAGCAGCCAACAGAAAAGCACAGATACGCAGTATTTT. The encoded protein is CASSQQKSTDTQYF.

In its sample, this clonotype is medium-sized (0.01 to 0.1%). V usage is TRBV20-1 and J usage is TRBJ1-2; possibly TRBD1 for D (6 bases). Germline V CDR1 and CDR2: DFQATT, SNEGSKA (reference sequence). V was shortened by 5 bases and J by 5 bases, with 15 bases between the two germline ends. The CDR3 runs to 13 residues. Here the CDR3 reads CSAPGAGNYGYTF. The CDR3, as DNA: TGCAGTGCTCCAGGGGCAGGGAATTATGGCTACACCTTC.

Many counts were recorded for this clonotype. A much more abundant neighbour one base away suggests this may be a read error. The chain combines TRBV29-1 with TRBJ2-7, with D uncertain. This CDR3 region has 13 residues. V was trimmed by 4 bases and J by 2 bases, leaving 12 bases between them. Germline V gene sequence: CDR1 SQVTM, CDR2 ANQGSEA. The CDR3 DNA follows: TGCAGCGTTGTGGGTAAGGGCCCCTACGAGCAGTACTTC. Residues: CSVVGKGPYEQYF.